This T cell receptor beta chain was sequenced for a study of shared clonotypes between healthy human individuals. J gave up 0 bases and V 7 bases, and 5 bases lay outside the gene matches. From germline, CDR1 is SNHLY and CDR2 FYNNEI. This CDR3 is 15 amino acids long. The test was conducted at deep level. The assay was immunoSEQ multiplex PCR, and TCRdb's table has in-frame clones only and misses some. Of approximately 720,000 clones listed, approximately 79% are singletons. The sequenced sample consisted of memory CD4+ T cells sorted from blood. Noted subset: CD45RA-negative fraction. The receptor's source is a woman in her twenties or thirties in good health. V is TRBV2 and J is TRBJ1-4; 7 bases match TRBD1. For the CDR3, the DNA is TGTGCCAGCAAGGGACAGCTCACAACTAATGAAAAACTGTTTTTT. This sequence encodes CASKGQLTTNEKLFF.